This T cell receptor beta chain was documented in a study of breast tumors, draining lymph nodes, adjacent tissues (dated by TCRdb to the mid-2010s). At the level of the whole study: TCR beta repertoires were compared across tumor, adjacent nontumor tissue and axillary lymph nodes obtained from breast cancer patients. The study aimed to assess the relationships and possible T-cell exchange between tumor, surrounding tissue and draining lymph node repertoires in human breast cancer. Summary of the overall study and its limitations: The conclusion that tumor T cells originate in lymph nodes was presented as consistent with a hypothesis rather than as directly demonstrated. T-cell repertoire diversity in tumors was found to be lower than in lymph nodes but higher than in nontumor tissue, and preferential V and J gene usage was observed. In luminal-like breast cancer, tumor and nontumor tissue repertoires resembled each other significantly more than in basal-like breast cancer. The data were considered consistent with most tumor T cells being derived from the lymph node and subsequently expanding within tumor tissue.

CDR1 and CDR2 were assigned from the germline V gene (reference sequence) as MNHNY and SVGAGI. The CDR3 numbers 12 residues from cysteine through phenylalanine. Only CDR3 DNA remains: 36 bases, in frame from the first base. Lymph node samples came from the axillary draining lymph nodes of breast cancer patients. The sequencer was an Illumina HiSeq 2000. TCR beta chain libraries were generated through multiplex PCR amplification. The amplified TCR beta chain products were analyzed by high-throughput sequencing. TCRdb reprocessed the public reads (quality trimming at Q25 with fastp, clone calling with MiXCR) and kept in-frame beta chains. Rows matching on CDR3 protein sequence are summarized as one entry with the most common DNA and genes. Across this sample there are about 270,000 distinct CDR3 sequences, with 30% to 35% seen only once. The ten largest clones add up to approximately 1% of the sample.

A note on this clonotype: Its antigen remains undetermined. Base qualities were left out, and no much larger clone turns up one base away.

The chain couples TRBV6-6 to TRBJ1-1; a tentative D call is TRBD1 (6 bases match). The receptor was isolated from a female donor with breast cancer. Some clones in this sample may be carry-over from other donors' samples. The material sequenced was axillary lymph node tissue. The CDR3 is CGALGGNTEAFF. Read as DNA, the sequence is TGTGGAGCCCTAGGGGGAAACACTGAAGCTTTCTTT.